This T cell receptor (beta chain) emerged from a study of radiation and T cells in renal cell carcinoma. Time point indicated: blood 4 weeks post-SBRT, at nephrectomy. Noted treatment: 15 Gy SBRT to primary tumor, nephrectomy 4 weeks later. Blood was sampled at baseline, 2 weeks and 4 weeks after SBRT. The CDR3 is made up of 16 amino acids. Germline loops: CDR1 LNHDA, CDR2 SQIVND (reference sequence). V gave up 5 bases and J gave up 6 bases; unmatched junction bases: 5. Method: immunoSEQ multiplex PCR; TCRdb's copy keeps in-frame clones and lacks some. The sample contains around 99,000 clones, 84% of which appear only once.

The sequences come from blood, collected from a patient whose treatment included radiotherapy and nephrectomy. V and J are TRBV19 and TRBJ2-1; the match to TRBD2 covers 15 bases. The clonotype was recovered from a man in his 60s with renal cell carcinoma. The DNA for the CDR3 is TGTGCCAGTAGTGTGGGACTAGCGGGGGGCTTCAATGAGCAGTTCTTC. Translating it yields CASSVGLAGGFNEQFF.